This T cell receptor beta chain was recorded in a study of blood T cell repertoires in COVID-19 (TCRdb year 2020). General notes on the study: Samples from collaborators originated in the United States, Italy and Spain and spanned both the acute and convalescent phases of COVID-19. The prospective study material was composed of cDNA or gDNA derived from T cells, B-cell-depleted T cells, or PBMCs. Deeply sampled blood TCRbeta repertoires from subjects exposed to, actively infected with, or recovered from COVID-19 were included in the dataset. The repertoires were released in a freely available public database intended as a resource for research on the immune response to SARS-CoV-2. Samples came from the ongoing ImmuneRACE study (first 160 participants) plus 1,254 subjects from 6 global collaborators. Nearly every sample came with metadata listing a de-identified subject ID, COVID-19 status, age in years and sex. HLA class I and class II types, where available, came from metadata supplied by the sample provider rather than from assay-based typing. General findings and caveats noted by the study authors: The amount of clinical and demographic metadata varied by source and participant and was provided uncurated.

The immunoSEQ Assay, a bias-controlled multiplex PCR, was used to amplify TCRbeta CDR3 regions from genomic DNA. Regarding the original processing steps: The number of nucleated cells in each sample was estimated from the amplification of reference gene primers within the assay. Sequence reads were collapsed and filtered to measure the absolute abundance of every unique TCRbeta CDR3 rearrangement. For each sample, productive Simpson clonality was calculated as the square root of Simpson's diversity index across productive rearrangements. The source is immuneACCESS, and TCRdb retained only in-frame sequences with V and J called. Part of the clones is not carried over; for the studies checked, unresolved V genes explain less than half of this, and the remainder is unexplained. V, J and clone size are those of that table, while D and trimming were read from the DNA. This sample has approximately 280,000 clones in its table, and 85% of those were observed once. 5% to 6.5% of the sample is held by the ten biggest clonotypes.

The collaborating institutions used their own protocols to collect whole blood in K2EDTA tubes. For TCRbeta analysis, collaborator samples were shipped as frozen whole blood, as isolated PBMCs, or as DNA extracted from either sample type. Only a few counts were recorded for this clone. Which antigen it targets is not known. Base qualities are missing; no much larger clone stands one base away. The cysteine opens and the phenylalanine closes a CDR3 of 14 amino acids. The sequence is cut down to CDR3 DNA, 42 bases in frame from base 1. The germline V gene provides CDR1 ENHRY and CDR2 SYGVKD. V is reduced by 5 bases and J by 5 bases, leaving a spacing of 12 bases between them.

The source is a man aged 50 to 59 with active or convalescent COVID-19. The receptor chain draws on TRBV10-3 and TRBJ2-2; 7 matching bases give a weak D call of TRBD1. Sequencing was done on a sample of peripheral blood. CDR3 region: CAISTTGRTGELFF. The DNA is as follows: TGTGCCATCAGTACGACAGGGAGGACCGGGGAGCTGTTTTTT.